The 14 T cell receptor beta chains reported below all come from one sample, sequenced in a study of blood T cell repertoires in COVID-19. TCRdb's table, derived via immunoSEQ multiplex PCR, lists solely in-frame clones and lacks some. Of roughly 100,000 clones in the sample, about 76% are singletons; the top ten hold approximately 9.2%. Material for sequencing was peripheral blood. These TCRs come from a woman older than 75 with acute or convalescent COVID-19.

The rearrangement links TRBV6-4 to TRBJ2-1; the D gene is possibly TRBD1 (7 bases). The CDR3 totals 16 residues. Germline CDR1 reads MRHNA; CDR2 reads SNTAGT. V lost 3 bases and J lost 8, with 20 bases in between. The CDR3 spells CASSEGQQVPGDEQFF. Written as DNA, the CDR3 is TGTGCCAGCAGTGAGGGACAGCAGGTGCCGGGAGATGAGCAGTTCTTC.

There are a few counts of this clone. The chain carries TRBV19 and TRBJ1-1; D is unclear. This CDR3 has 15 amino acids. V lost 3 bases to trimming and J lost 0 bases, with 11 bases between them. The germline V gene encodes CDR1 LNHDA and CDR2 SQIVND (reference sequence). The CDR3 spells CASSMFGQLNTEAFF. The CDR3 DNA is TGTGCCAGTAGTATGTTTGGGCAGCTGAACACTGAAGCTTTCTTT. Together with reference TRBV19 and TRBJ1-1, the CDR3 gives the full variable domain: DGGITQSPKYLFRKEGQNVTLSCEQNLNHDAMYWYRQDPGQGLRLIYYSQIVNDFQKGDIAEGYSVSREKKESFPLTVTSAQKNPTAFYLCASSMFGQLNTEAFFGQGTRLTVV.

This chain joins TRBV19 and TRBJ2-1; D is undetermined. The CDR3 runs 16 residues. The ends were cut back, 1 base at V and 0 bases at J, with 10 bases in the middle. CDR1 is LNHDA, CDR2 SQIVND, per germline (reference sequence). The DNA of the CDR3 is TGTGCCAGTAGTATAGGGGCTGAGAGCTCCTACAATGAGCAGTTCTTC. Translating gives CASSIGAESSYNEQFF.

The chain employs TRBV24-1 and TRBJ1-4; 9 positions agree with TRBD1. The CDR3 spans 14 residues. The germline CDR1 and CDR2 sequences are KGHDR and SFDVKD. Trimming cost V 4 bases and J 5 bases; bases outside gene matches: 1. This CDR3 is CATSEGQGNEKLFF. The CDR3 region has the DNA TGTGCCACCAGTGAGGGACAGGGCAATGAAAAACTGTTTTTT.

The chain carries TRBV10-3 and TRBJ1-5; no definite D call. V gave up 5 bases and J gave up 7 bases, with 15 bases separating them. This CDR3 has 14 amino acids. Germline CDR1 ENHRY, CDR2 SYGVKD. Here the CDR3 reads CAISRGGGGQPQHF. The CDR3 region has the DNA TGTGCCATCAGTCGCGGTGGTGGCGGGCAGCCCCAGCATTTT.

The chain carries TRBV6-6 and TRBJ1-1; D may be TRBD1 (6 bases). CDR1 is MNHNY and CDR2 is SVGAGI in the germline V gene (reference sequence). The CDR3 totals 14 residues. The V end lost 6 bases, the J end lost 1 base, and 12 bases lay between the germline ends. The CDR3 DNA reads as TGTGCCAGCAGAGGGTTGACAGGGAACACTGAAGCTTTCTTT. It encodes CASRGLTGNTEAFF.

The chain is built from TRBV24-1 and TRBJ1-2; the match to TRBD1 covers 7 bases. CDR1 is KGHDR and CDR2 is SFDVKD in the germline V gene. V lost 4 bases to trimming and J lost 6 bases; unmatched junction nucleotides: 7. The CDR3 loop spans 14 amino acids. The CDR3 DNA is TGTGCCACCAGTGAACGACAGGGTTCGAATGGCTACACCTTC. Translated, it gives CATSERQGSNGYTF.

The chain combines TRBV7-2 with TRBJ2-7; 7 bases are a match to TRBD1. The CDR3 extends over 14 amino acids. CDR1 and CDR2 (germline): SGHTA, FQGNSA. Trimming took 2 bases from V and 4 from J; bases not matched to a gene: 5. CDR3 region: CASSLRKGAYEQYF. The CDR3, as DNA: TGTGCCAGCAGCTTACGGAAGGGGGCGTACGAGCAGTACTTC.

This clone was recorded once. CDR3 DNA: TGTGCCAGCAGCCCGGACCGCGGACAGGGATTAGGCGAGACCCAGTACTTC. Its protein product is CASSPDRGQGLGETQYF. V gene TRBV3-1 (or the pseudogene TRBV3-2) combines with J gene TRBJ2-5, with 8 bases fitting TRBD1. Germline CDR1 is LGHDT and CDR2 is YNNKEL (reference sequence). Trimming cost V 4 bases and J 5 bases; bases outside gene matches: 15. The CDR3 spans 17 residues.

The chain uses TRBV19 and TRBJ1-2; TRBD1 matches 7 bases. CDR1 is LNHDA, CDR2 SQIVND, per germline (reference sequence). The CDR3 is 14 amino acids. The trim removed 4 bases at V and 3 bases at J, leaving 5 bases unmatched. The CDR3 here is CASSTTRGDYGYTF. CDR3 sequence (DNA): TGTGCCAGTAGTACCACCAGGGGGGACTATGGCTACACCTTC.

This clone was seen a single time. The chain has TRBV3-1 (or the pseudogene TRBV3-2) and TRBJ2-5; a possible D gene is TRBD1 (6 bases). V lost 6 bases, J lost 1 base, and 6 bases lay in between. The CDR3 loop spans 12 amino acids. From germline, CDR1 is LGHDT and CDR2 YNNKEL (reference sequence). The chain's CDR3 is CASRTGQETQYF. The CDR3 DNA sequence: TGTGCCAGCAGGACAGGCCAAGAGACCCAGTACTTC.

The CDR3 sequence: CASSQGTSGRSSYEQYF. The DNA of the CDR3 is TGTGCCAGCAGCCAAGGTACTAGCGGGAGGAGCTCCTACGAGCAGTACTTC. This chain joins TRBV4-2 and TRBJ2-7; 12 bases match TRBD2. The trim removed 1 base at V and 0 bases at J, leaving 4 bases unmatched. The CDR3 extends over 17 amino acids. CDR1 is LGHNA, CDR2 YNFKEQ, per germline.

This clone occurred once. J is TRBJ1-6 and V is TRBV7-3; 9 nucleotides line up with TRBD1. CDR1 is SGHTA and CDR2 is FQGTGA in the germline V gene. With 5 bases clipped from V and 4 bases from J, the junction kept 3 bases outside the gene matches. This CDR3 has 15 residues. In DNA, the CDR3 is TGTGCCAGCAGCAGCGGGACAGGGTATAATTCACCCCTCCACTTT. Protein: CASSSGTGYNSPLHF. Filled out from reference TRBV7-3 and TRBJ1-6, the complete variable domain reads GAGVSQTPSNKVTEKGKYVELRCDPISGHTALYWYRQSLGQGPEFLIYFQGTGAADDSGLPNDRFFAVRPEGSVSTLKIQRTERGDSAVYLCASSSGTGYNSPLHFGNGTRLTVT.

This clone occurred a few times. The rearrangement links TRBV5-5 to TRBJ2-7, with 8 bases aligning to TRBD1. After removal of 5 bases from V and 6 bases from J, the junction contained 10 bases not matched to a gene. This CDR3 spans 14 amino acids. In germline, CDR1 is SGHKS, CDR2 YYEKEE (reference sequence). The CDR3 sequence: CASSLGQGLVEQYF. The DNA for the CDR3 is TGTGCCAGCAGTCTTGGACAGGGTTTAGTCGAGCAGTACTTC.